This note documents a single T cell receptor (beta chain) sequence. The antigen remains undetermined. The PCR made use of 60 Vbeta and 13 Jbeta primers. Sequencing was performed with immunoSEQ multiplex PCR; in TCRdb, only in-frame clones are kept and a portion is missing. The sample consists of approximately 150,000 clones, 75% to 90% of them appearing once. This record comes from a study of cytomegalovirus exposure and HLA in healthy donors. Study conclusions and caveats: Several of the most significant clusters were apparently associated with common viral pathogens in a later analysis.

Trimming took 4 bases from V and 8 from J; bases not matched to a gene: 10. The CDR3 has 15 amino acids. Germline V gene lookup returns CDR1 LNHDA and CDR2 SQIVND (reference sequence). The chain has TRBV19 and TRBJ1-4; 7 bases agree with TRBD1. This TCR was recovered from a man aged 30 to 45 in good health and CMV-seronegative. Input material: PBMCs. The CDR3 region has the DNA TGTGCCAGTAGTAACCCCCGGGACAGTAGCGAAAAACTGTTTTTT. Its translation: CASSNPRDSSEKLFF.